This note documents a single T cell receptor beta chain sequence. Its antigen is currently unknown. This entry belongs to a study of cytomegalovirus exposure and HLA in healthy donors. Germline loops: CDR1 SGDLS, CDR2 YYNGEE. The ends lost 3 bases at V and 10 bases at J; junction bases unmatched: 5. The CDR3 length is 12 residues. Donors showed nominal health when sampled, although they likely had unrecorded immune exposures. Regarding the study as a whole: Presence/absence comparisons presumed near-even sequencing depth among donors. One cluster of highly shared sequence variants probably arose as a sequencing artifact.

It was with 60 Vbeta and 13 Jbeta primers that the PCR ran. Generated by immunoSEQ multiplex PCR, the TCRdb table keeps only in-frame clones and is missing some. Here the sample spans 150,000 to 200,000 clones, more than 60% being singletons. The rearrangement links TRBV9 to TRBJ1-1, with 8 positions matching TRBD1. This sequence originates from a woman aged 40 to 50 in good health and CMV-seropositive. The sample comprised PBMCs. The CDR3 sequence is CASSDYRGRAFF. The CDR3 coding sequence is TGTGCCAGCAGCGATTACAGGGGGAGAGCTTTCTTT.